These 2 T cell receptor beta chains share one sample of origin, sequenced in a study of T cell changes during pregnancy in multiple sclerosis. Measured with immunoSEQ multiplex PCR; TCRdb has only the in-frame clones, and not every one. In the table there are approximately 53,000 clones, 80% to 95% of which are singletons. The starting material was CD4+ T cells from peripheral blood mononuclear cells, obtained in the second trimester of pregnancy. The receptors here all came from a female donor with multiple sclerosis, enrolled in a pregnancy study.

The chain carries TRBV10-1 and TRBJ2-1; 12 nucleotides agree with TRBD1. This CDR3 contains 15 residues. Per the germline V gene, CDR1 is WNHNN and CDR2 is SYGVQD (reference sequence). V shed 5 bases, J shed 12 bases, and the junction held 11 bases outside the gene matches. The CDR3 is CASSPGTGGRLGQFF. In DNA form, the CDR3 reads TGCGCCAGCAGTCCCGGGACAGGGGGCCGGCTAGGGCAGTTCTTC.

CDR3 nucleotides: TGTGCCAGCAGTTATTCGGGACAGGGGCATGGCTACACCTTC. This encodes CASSYSGQGHGYTF. The V and J genes are TRBV6-5 and TRBJ1-2, with TRBD1 matching over 10 bases. With V trimmed by 3 bases and J by 6 bases, 4 bases remained unmatched. From germline, CDR1 is MNHEY and CDR2 SVGAGI. The CDR3 extends over 14 amino acids.